The 27 T cell receptor beta chains below were found in one sample sequenced in a study of radiation and T cells in renal cell carcinoma. TCRdb's table, derived via immunoSEQ multiplex PCR, lists solely in-frame clones and lacks some. The table records 120,000 or so clones, 81% of them present only once. Time point here: blood 2 weeks post-SBRT. Treatment meaning: 15 Gy SBRT to primary tumor, nephrectomy 4 weeks later. The specimen comprised blood, sampled from a patient whose treatment included radiotherapy and nephrectomy. The source of these receptors is a man in his fifties with renal cell carcinoma.

The chain links TRBV4-3 to TRBJ2-7; 7 bases line up with TRBD2. The V segment lost 4 bases and the J segment 0 bases; nucleotides outside the gene matches: 0. From germline, CDR1 is LGHNA and CDR2 YSLEER. The CDR3 spans 13 residues. The chain's CDR3 is CASSRDYSYEQYF. CDR3 nucleotides: TGCGCCAGCAGCCGGGACTACTCCTACGAGCAGTACTTC.

The rearrangement uses TRBV7-3 and TRBJ2-5; 8 bases line up with TRBD1. The CDR3 runs 14 residues. J lost 4 bases, V lost 5 bases, and 6 bases had no gene match. Germline loops: CDR1 SGHTA, CDR2 FQGTGA. The CDR3 nucleotides are TGTGCCAGCAGCCGTGGACAGGGAGGAGAGACCCAGTACTTC. Translated, it gives CASSRGQGGETQYF.

This chain links TRBV7-2 with TRBJ2-1, with D unresolved. The germline V gene has CDR1 SGHTA and CDR2 FQGNSA. The CDR3 runs 13 residues. Trimming left V 5 bases short and J 3 bases short, with 8 bases between. The CDR3 DNA reads TGTGCCAGCAGCGCCGCCATCTACAATGAGCAGTTCTTC. This encodes CASSAAIYNEQFF.

The CDR3 DNA follows: TGTGCCAGCAGTCCAGGTGCGGGCTCCTATAATTCACCCCTCCACTTT. Its translation is CASSPGAGSYNSPLHF. The chain recombines TRBV28 with TRBJ1-6; D not certain. CDR1 is MDHEN and CDR2 is SYDVKM in the germline V gene. V gave up 5 bases and J gave up 0 bases, with 11 bases separating them. The CDR3 consists of 16 residues. Variable domain in full (rest from reference TRBV28 and TRBJ1-6): DVKVTQSSRYLVKRTGEKVFLECVQDMDHENMFWYRQDPGLGLRLIYFSYDVKMKEKGDIPEGYSVSREKKERFSLILESASTNQTSMYLCASSPGAGSYNSPLHFGNGTRLTVT.

J is TRBJ2-2 and V is TRBV5-1; 8 positions agree with TRBD1. This CDR3 spans 15 amino acids. The ends lost 5 bases at V and 4 bases at J; junction bases unmatched: 7. CDR1 SGHRS and CDR2 YFSETQ come from the germline V gene. The CDR3 bases are TGCGCCAGCAGTCCCGGACAGGGATTCACCGGGGAGCTGTTTTTT. This encodes CASSPGQGFTGELFF.

The chain has TRBV4-2 and TRBJ1-5; D remains ambiguous. The CDR3 sequence is 14 residues long. Germline CDR1 is LGHNA and CDR2 is YNFKEQ. Trimming removed 1 base at V and 4 bases at J, with 8 bases between. As DNA, the CDR3 is TGTGCCAGCAGCCAAGTTGGTGTTAATCAGCCCCAGCATTTT. Its translation is CASSQVGVNQPQHF.

This clone has only one observation. CDR3 protein: CASSSDGQGYNEQFF. In DNA form, the CDR3 reads TGCGCCAGCAGCTCTGACGGACAGGGTTACAATGAGCAGTTCTTC. V is TRBV5-1 and J is TRBJ2-1, with 8 bases fitting TRBD1. From germline, CDR1 is SGHRS and CDR2 YFSETQ. The CDR3 length is 15 residues. Germline trimming cut 3 bases from V and 4 bases from J; bases unmatched to any gene: 6. Variable domain in full (rest from reference TRBV5-1 and TRBJ2-1): KAGVTQTPRYLIKTRGQQVTLSCSPISGHRSVSWYQQTPGQGLQFLFEYFSETQRNKGNFPGRFSGRQFSNSRSEMNVSTLELGDSALYLCASSSDGQGYNEQFFGPGTRLTVL.

The chain employs TRBV28 and TRBJ2-7; D unclear. The germline V gene has CDR1 MDHEN and CDR2 SYDVKM. V was cut by 6 bases and J by 4 bases, with 22 bases left in between. The CDR3 consists of 16 residues. The CDR3: CASSPVGNQKWYEQYF. The CDR3 coding sequence is TGTGCCAGCAGCCCCGTCGGAAACCAAAAATGGTACGAGCAGTACTTC. Drawing the rest from reference TRBV28 and TRBJ2-7, the complete variable domain is DVKVTQSSRYLVKRTGEKVFLECVQDMDHENMFWYRQDPGLGLRLIYFSYDVKMKEKGDIPEGYSVSREKKERFSLILESASTNQTSMYLCASSPVGNQKWYEQYFGPGTRLTVT.

The chain is built from TRBV7-2 and TRBJ2-2; D perhaps matches TRBD2 (5 bases). The CDR3 is 16 residues long. Looked up from germline, CDR1 is SGHTA and CDR2 is FQGNSA. Trimming cost V 3 bases and J 2 bases, with 13 bases left between them. CDR3 sequence reads: CASSFLSGVNTGELFF. DNA of the CDR3: TGTGCCAGCAGCTTTCTCTCCGGGGTAAACACCGGGGAGCTGTTTTTT.

The V gene is TRBV10-3, the J gene TRBJ2-7, with 10 bases aligning to TRBD1. CDR1 and CDR2 from the germline V gene are ENHRY and SYGVKD. The CDR3 runs 16 residues. V was clipped by 5 bases and J by 0 bases; unmatched bases: 7. The CDR3 loop reads CAISTGTGVGSYEQYF. CDR3 nucleotide sequence: TGTGCCATCAGTACCGGGACAGGGGTCGGCTCCTACGAGCAGTACTTC.

V is TRBV7-9 and J is TRBJ2-3; D remains ambiguous. The CDR3 is made up of 15 amino acids. Germline V gives CDR1 SEHNR, CDR2 FQNEAQ (reference sequence). V was trimmed by 0 bases and J by 2 bases, leaving 9 bases between them. The CDR3 spells CASSLAILFTDTQYF. CDR3 in DNA: TGTGCCAGCAGCTTAGCGATTCTATTCACAGATACGCAGTATTTT.

The table lists this clone with a few counts. The chain joins TRBV2 to TRBJ2-3, with 7 positions matching TRBD2. Germline V gene data show CDR1 as SNHLY and CDR2 as FYNNEI. V shed 8 bases, J shed 10 bases, and the junction held 12 bases outside the gene matches. The CDR3 has 13 amino acids. The CDR3 nucleotides read TGTGCCAGCGCCCCAGTCGGGGGGTCGGCGCAGTATTTT. This sequence encodes CASAPVGGSAQYF. The full variable domain, rest sourced from reference TRBV2 and TRBJ2-3, is EPEVTQTPSHQVTQMGQEVILRCVPISNHLYFYWYRQILGQKVEFLVSFYNNEISEKSEIFDDQFSVERPDGSNFTLKIRSTKLEDSAMYFCASAPVGGSAQYFGPGTRLTVL.

V usage is TRBV6-6 and J usage is TRBJ1-6, with D possibly being TRBD1 (6 bases). In germline, CDR1 is MNHNY, CDR2 SVGAGI (reference sequence). The length of the CDR3 is 16 residues. The V and J ends lost 4 bases and 3 bases respectively, with 13 bases between them. In DNA form, the CDR3 reads TGTGCCAGCAGTTCGAAACAGGGATACTATAATTCACCCCTCCACTTT. Amino acids: CASSSKQGYYNSPLHF.

The V call is TRBV27, the J call TRBJ1-2, with 7 nucleotides matching TRBD1. The V gene end was trimmed by 5 bases and the J gene end by 5 bases; junction bases not matched to a gene: 2. Germline V gene sequence: CDR1 MNHEY, CDR2 SMNVEV (reference sequence). The CDR3 length is 12 residues. The CDR3 sequence: CASSDRAYGYTF. Here the CDR3 DNA reads TGTGCCAGCAGTGACAGGGCATATGGCTACACCTTC.

The chain links TRBV9 to TRBJ1-1; 11 bases are shared with TRBD1. CDR1 is SGDLS and CDR2 is YYNGEE in the germline V gene. V lost 2 bases and J lost 7; bases outside the gene matches: 7. The length of the CDR3 is 15 residues. The DNA of the CDR3 is TGTGCCAGCAGCGTTCGCGCCGGGACAGGGGGTGAAGCTTTCTTT. Its translation is CASSVRAGTGGEAFF.

A single count supports this clone. This rearrangement joins TRBV14 to TRBJ2-5; the match to TRBD2 covers 13 bases. The J segment lost 5 bases and the V segment lost 4 bases, leaving 13 bases of the junction unmatched. The CDR3 runs 18 residues. Germline V gives CDR1 SGHDN, CDR2 FVKESK. CDR3 residues: CASSPGLAGVGLRETQYF. In DNA, the CDR3 is TGTGCCAGCAGCCCCGGACTAGCGGGGGTAGGGTTGAGGGAGACCCAGTACTTC.

J is TRBJ2-1 and V is TRBV5-5; D not certain. V lost 0 bases and J 1 base, leaving 5 bases between the germline ends. Germline V gene data show CDR1 as SGHKS and CDR2 as YYEKEE (reference sequence). There are 14 residues in the CDR3. CDR3 DNA: TGTGCCAGCAGCTTGGATTCTTCCTACAATGAGCAGTTCTTC. It yields the protein CASSLDSSYNEQFF.

The count of this clone is one. The chain couples TRBV19 to TRBJ1-5; D unclear. Per the germline V gene, CDR1 is LNHDA and CDR2 is SQIVND (reference sequence). V was cut by 3 bases and J by 2 bases, with 11 bases left in between. This CDR3 is 15 amino acids long. DNA for the CDR3: TGTGCCAGTAGTATGCCCGGGTCGGGCAATCAGCCCCAGCATTTT. It is translated as CASSMPGSGNQPQHF.

This clone has only one observation. The V call is TRBV5-5, the J call TRBJ2-3; no clear D gene. The CDR3 extends over 15 amino acids. Germline CDR1 reads SGHKS; CDR2 reads YYEKEE (reference sequence). Trimming removed 4 bases at V and 4 bases at J, with 16 bases between. CDR3 in amino acids: CASSRLIFGADTQYF. In DNA form, the CDR3 reads TGTGCCAGCAGCCGTCTTATCTTCGGCGCAGATACGCAGTATTTT. The complete variable domain, with remaining parts taken from reference TRBV5-5 and TRBJ2-3, reads DAGVTQSPTHLIKTRGQQVTLRCSPISGHKSVSWYQQVLGQGPQFIFQYYEKEERGRGNFPDRFSARQFPNYSSELNVNALLLGDSALYLCASSRLIFGADTQYFGPGTRLTVL.

The V gene is TRBV6-5, the J gene TRBJ1-2; tentative D call: TRBD1 (5 bases). The V end was cut by 7 bases, the J end by 4 bases, with 19 bases between. Germline V lookup: CDR1 MNHEY, CDR2 SVGAGI. CDR3 length equals 15 residues. The CDR3 coding sequence is TGTGCCAGCAACCAGTGGGGGTCCGGGACCTATGGCTACACCTTC. It specifies CASNQWGSGTYGYTF.

Written as DNA, the CDR3 is TGTGCCTGGAGTCCCGGACTAGGGGACGATACGCAGTATTTT. This codes for CAWSPGLGDDTQYF. The rearrangement uses TRBV30 and TRBJ2-3, with 7 nucleotides matching TRBD2. The CDR3 consists of 14 residues. Germline CDR1 is GTSNPN and CDR2 is SVGIG (reference sequence). V lost 2 bases, J lost 6 bases, and 8 bases stayed unmatched.

This clone was recorded many times. The chain is built from TRBV4-1 and TRBJ2-4; D unclear. This CDR3 comprises 17 residues. Germline V gene lookup returns CDR1 MGHRA and CDR2 YSYEKL. Trimming took off 4 bases at V and 0 bases at J, with 16 bases between the two ends. CDR3 sequence: CASSPYTQTLAKNIQYF. In nucleotides, the CDR3 is TGCGCCAGCAGCCCCTACACCCAGACCTTAGCCAAAAACATTCAGTACTTC.

The CDR3 nucleotides read TGTGCCTGGAGTCCCGGACTAGCGGGAGACGAGCAGTACTTC. This codes for CAWSPGLAGDEQYF. This chain connects TRBV30 to TRBJ2-7; 13 bases match TRBD2. The CDR3 totals 14 residues. Germline V CDR1 and CDR2: GTSNPN, SVGIG (reference sequence). V lost 2 bases and J lost 5; bases outside the gene matches: 3.

The V call is TRBV2, the J call TRBJ1-2, with D maybe TRBD1 (5 bases). V lost 6 bases to trimming and J lost 0 bases, with 14 bases between them. The V gene's germline CDR1 is SNHLY and CDR2 FYNNEI. The CDR3 sequence is 15 residues long. The CDR3 loop is CASSPSGVTNYGYTF. In nucleotides, the CDR3 is TGTGCCAGCAGCCCGTCGGGGGTAACTAACTATGGCTACACCTTC.

The chain couples TRBV6-5 to TRBJ2-7; D is ambiguous. Deletions cut 5 bases from V and 4 bases from J, with 9 bases between. This CDR3 contains 12 residues. Germline CDR1 MNHEY, CDR2 SVGAGI. CDR3 coding DNA: TGTGCCAGCAGTCGGGTGGGGTACGAGCAGTACTTC. Translation gives CASSRVGYEQYF.

J is TRBJ2-7 and V is TRBV2; 7 bases match TRBD1. The trim removed 6 bases at V and 7 bases at J, leaving 9 bases unmatched. The CDR3 loop spans 13 amino acids. Germline V gives CDR1 SNHLY, CDR2 FYNNEI. Here the CDR3 DNA reads TGTGCCAGCAGCGGGACAGACCTCGGTGAGCAGTACTTC. It is translated as CASSGTDLGEQYF.

This chain links TRBV7-2 with TRBJ1-6; 7 bases match TRBD1. There are 16 residues in the CDR3. Germline CDR1 is SGHTA and CDR2 is FQGNSA. V lost 7 bases and J lost 8; bases outside the gene matches: 14. The CDR3 bases are TGTGCCAGCACCGAACGTGGAGGGGGCGGGTATTCACCCCTCCACTTT. It is translated as CASTERGGGGYSPLHF.